This TCR beta chain was recorded in a study of T cell repertoires in cytomegalovirus infection. Whole-study context: Both a matching HLA type and CMV infection were indicated by public TCR beta signatures. Findings and caveats of the study: CMV-specific TCR beta clonotypes restricted by HLA-C were the ones dominating the ex vivo response. There were carriers of CMV plus the relevant HLA, and cumulative public TCR beta family frequency identified them.

Germline CDR1 reads SGHVS; CDR2 reads FQNEAQ. The CDR3 is 13 residues long. Comments on this clonotype: The antigen is not known. This likely traces to a read error, being one base from a far larger clone.

TCRdb independently ran MiXCR on the reads; one entry per CDR3 protein. The table has about 530,000 distinct CDR3 sequences, less than 30% seen once. Input material: PBMCs. This receptor was identified in a human donor in good health (CMV status not recorded). Some clones in this sample may be carry-over from other donors' samples. The chain recombines TRBV7-8 with TRBJ2-5, with 8 nucleotides matching TRBD1. The CDR3: CASNLGQGETQYF. The DNA for the CDR3 is TGTGCCAGCAACTTAGGACAGGGAGAGACCCAGTACTTC.